This T cell receptor (beta chain) was identified during a study of CD8+ T cells in alopecia areata. Regarding the study as a whole: Greater clonality was observed in lesional scalp samples, especially alopecia totalis/universalis, versus normal scalp.

Researchers gathered lesional scalp punch biopsies and peripheral blood from patients with alopecia areata. Trimming left V 1 base short and J 6 bases short, with 4 bases between. Germline values: CDR1 SGHVS, CDR2 FNYEAQ. The CDR3 is 12 amino acids. cDNA reverse transcribed from extracted RNA served as the sequencing template. Clones were read by immunoSEQ multiplex PCR, and TCRdb kept only the in-frame ones, dropping some. Among about 30,000 clones listed, more than 55% were seen once. Concerning this clone itself: Its antigen is as yet unknown.

This chain links TRBV7-6 with TRBJ2-1; D is unresolved. The origin of this receptor is a human donor with alopecia areata. Sequenced input: NKG2D-high CD8+ T cells sorted from blood. DNA for the CDR3: TGTGCCAGCAGCTTAGTTGTCAATGAGCAGTTCTTC. This codes for CASSLVVNEQFF. Combining the CDR3 with reference TRBV7-6 and TRBJ2-1 gives the whole variable domain GAGVSQSPRYKVTKRGQDVALRCDPISGHVSLYWYRQALGQGPEFLTYFNYEAQQDKSGLPNDRFSAERPEGSISTLTIQRTEQRDSAMYRCASSLVVNEQFFGPGTRLTVL.